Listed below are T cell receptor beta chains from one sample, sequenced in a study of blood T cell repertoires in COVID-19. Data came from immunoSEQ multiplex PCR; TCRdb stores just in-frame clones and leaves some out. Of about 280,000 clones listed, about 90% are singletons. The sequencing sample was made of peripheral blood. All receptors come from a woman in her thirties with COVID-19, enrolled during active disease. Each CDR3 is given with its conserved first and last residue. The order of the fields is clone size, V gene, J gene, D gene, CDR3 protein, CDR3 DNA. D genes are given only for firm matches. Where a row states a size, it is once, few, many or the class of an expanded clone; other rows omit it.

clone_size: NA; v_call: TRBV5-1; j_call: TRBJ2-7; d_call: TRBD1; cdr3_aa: CASSFSRDRGEQYF; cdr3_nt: TGCGCCAGCAGCTTTTCCCGGGACAGGGGCGAGCAGTACTTC
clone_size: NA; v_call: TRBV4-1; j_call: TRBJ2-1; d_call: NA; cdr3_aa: CASSQRASNEQFF; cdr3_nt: TGCGCCAGCAGCCAGAGAGCGAGCAATGAGCAGTTCTTC
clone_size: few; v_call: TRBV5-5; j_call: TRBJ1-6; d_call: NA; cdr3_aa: CASSPRLDNSPLHF; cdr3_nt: TGTGCCAGCAGCCCCCGACTTGATAATTCACCCCTCCACTTT
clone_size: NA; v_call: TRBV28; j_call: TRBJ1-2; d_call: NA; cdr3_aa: CASSLFVLHGGEPSNYGYTF; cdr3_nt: TGTGCCAGCAGTTTATTCGTGCTTCACGGGGGGGAGCCTTCTAACTATGGCTACACCTTC
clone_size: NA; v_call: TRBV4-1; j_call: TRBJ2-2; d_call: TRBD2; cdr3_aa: CASSQLLAGKGSGELFF; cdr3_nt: TGCGCCAGCAGCCAACTACTAGCGGGAAAGGGTAGCGGGGAGCTGTTTTTT
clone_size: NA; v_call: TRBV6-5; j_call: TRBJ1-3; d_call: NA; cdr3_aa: CASSSRILGGNTIYF; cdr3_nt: TGTGCCAGCAGTTCACGGATCCTAGGAGGAAACACCATATATTTT
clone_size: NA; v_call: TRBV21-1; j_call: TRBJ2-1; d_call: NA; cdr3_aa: CASSKLPNDTPYTYPFHNEQFF; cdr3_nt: TGTGCCAGCAGCAAGCTTCCCAATGACACCCCCTACACCTACCCGTTCCACAATGAGCAGTTCTTC
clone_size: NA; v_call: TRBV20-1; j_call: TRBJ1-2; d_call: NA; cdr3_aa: CRGAAYGYTF; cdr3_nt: TGCAGGGGGGCAGCCTATGGCTACACCTTC
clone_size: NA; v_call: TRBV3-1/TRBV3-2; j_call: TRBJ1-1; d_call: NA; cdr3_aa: CASSHSLNTEAFF; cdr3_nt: TGTGCCAGCAGCCACAGTTTGAACACTGAAGCTTTCTTT
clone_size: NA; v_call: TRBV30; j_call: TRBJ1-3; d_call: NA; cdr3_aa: CAWTPGLSGNTIYF; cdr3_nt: TGTGCCTGGACCCCAGGGCTCTCTGGAAACACCATATATTTT
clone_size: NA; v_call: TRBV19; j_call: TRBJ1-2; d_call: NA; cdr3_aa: CASSSGSGNYGYTF; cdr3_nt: TGTGCCAGTAGTTCCGGATCGGGGAACTATGGCTACACCTTC
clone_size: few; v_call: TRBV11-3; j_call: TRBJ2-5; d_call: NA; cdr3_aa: CASSLGVGVTEETQYF; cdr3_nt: TGTGCCAGCAGCTTAGGGGTAGGGGTTACGGAAGAGACCCAGTACTTC
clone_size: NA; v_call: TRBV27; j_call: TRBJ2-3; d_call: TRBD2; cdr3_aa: CASSLGTSGSWTDTQYF; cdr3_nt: TGTGCCAGCAGTTTGGGGACTAGCGGGAGCTGGACAGATACGCAGTATTTT
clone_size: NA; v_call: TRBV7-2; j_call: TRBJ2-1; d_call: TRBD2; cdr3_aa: CASSPSLRSGGIYNEQFF; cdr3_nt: TGTGCCAGCAGCCCCAGTCTTCGGTCGGGGGGAATCTACAATGAGCAGTTCTTC